Below are 29 T cell receptor beta chains sequenced from a single sample in a study of blood T cell repertoires in COVID-19. Sequenced by immunoSEQ multiplex PCR; TCRdb stores in-frame clones only, minus some. The sample lists about 54,000 clones, roughly 87% occurring once. The sample comprised peripheral blood. The receptors derive from a woman aged 60-75 years with acute or convalescent COVID-19.

J is TRBJ1-1 and V is TRBV19; tentative D call: TRBD1 (5 bases). CDR3 length: 14 amino acids. V was pared by 6 bases and J by 1 base, with 12 bases between. Germline CDR1 LNHDA, CDR2 SQIVND (reference sequence). As DNA, the CDR3 is TGTGCCAGTAGGTTGGGGCCTAGGAACACTGAAGCTTTCTTT. It is translated as CASRLGPRNTEAFF.

The V and J genes are TRBV2 and TRBJ2-1; weak D call: TRBD2 (6 bases). Germline assignment: CDR1 SNHLY and CDR2 FYNNEI. The CDR3 is made up of 14 amino acids. Trimming took off 4 bases at V and 0 bases at J, with 7 bases between the two ends. In DNA, the CDR3 is TGTGCCAGCAGTGTGGAGGGCTCCTACAATGAGCAGTTCTTC. Translating it yields CASSVEGSYNEQFF.

The chain couples TRBV28 to TRBJ1-4; tentatively, D is TRBD1 (6 bases). Trimming shortened V by 4 bases and J by 8 bases, and 14 bases separated the two germline ends. CDR1 is MDHEN, CDR2 SYDVKM, per germline. The CDR3 length is 14 residues. The CDR3 nucleotides are TGTGCCAGCAGTTCGGGGGGCGCTTCCGAAAAACTGTTTTTT. This translates into CASSSGGASEKLFF.

The CDR3 sequence: CASTTGTGGAQPQHF. DNA for the CDR3: TGTGCCAGCACAACCGGGACAGGGGGAGCTCAGCCCCAGCATTTT. V usage is TRBV18 and J usage is TRBJ1-5; TRBD1 matches at 11 bases. The CDR3 has 15 amino acids. Trimming took 8 bases from V and 6 from J; bases not matched to a gene: 9. The V gene's germline CDR1 is KGHSH and CDR2 LQKENI.

The V and J genes are TRBV4-1 and TRBJ2-1; unclear D gene. CDR1 and CDR2 (germline): MGHRA, YSYEKL. Trimming shortened V by 0 bases and J by 0 bases, and 9 bases separated the two germline ends. There are 16 residues in the CDR3. CDR3 nucleotide sequence: TGCGCCAGCAGCCAAGATTCTAGAAGCTCCTACAATGAGCAGTTCTTC. Translation gives CASSQDSRSSYNEQFF.

This clone has more than one count but fewer than ten. The DNA of the CDR3 is TGCAGCGTTGCCTCCGGGACAGGGAGCGGGGAGCTGTTTTTT. Translated: CSVASGTGSGELFF. The gene calls are TRBV29-1 and TRBJ2-2; 9 bases map to TRBD1. This CDR3 contains 14 residues. V was pared by 4 bases and J by 7 bases, with 7 bases of the junction left unmatched. The germline V gene encodes CDR1 SQVTM and CDR2 ANQGSEA.

This clone was seen only once. This chain uses TRBV5-4 with TRBJ2-3, with TRBD2 identical over 12 bases. With V trimmed by 7 bases and J by 0 bases, 6 bases remained unmatched. Germline V gene data show CDR1 as SGHNT and CDR2 as YYREEE (reference sequence). The CDR3 runs 16 residues. This CDR3 reads CASRLAGASSTDTQYF. In DNA, the CDR3 is TGTGCCAGCCGACTAGCGGGAGCGTCTAGCACAGATACGCAGTATTTT.

V is TRBV15 and J is TRBJ2-7; a possible D gene is TRBD1 (6 bases). Germline CDR1 and CDR2: LNHNV and YYDKDF (reference sequence). The CDR3 length is 14 residues. Trimming shortened V by 3 bases and J by 1 base, and 10 bases separated the two germline ends. CDR3 nucleotides: TGTGCCACCAGCAGCTATAGGGGGTCCTACGAGCAGTACTTC. Protein: CATSSYRGSYEQYF.

This chain's CDR3 is CASSEQWWEQYF. DNA of the CDR3: TGTGCCAGCAGTGAACAGTGGTGGGAGCAGTACTTC. The chain couples TRBV2 to TRBJ2-7; D unclear. V lost 2 bases and J lost 7, with 9 bases in between. The CDR3 has 12 amino acids. The germline gives CDR1 SNHLY, CDR2 FYNNEI.

This chain connects TRBV19 to TRBJ2-7, with D possibly being TRBD2 (5 bases). Germline V gene lookup returns CDR1 LNHDA and CDR2 SQIVND (reference sequence). The CDR3 has 14 residues. The V end lost 3 bases, the J end lost 1 base, and 10 bases lay between the germline ends. In DNA, the CDR3 is TGTGCCAGTAGTATGTTTGAGCGGTCCTACGAGCAGTACTTC. It yields the protein CASSMFERSYEQYF.

This chain's CDR3 is CASSSGGASSYEQYF. The CDR3 DNA reads TGTGCCAGCAGCTCAGGGGGCGCGAGCTCCTACGAGCAGTACTTC. The chain uses TRBV28 and TRBJ2-7, with TRBD1 identical over 8 bases. The CDR3 has 15 residues. Germline assignment: CDR1 MDHEN and CDR2 SYDVKM. Trimming at V came to 6 bases and at J to 0 bases, leaving 7 bases not matched to a gene. Combining the CDR3 with reference TRBV28 and TRBJ2-7 gives the whole variable domain DVKVTQSSRYLVKRTGEKVFLECVQDMDHENMFWYRQDPGLGLRLIYFSYDVKMKEKGDIPEGYSVSREKKERFSLILESASTNQTSMYLCASSSGGASSYEQYFGPGTRLTVT.

This clone was seen just once. The gene calls are TRBV28 and TRBJ1-5, with D possibly being TRBD1 (5 bases). Germline lookup yields CDR1 MDHEN and CDR2 SYDVKM. V was clipped by 2 bases and J by 2 bases, with 10 bases between them. The CDR3 sequence is 15 residues long. CDR3 sequence: CASSLPGSRNQPQHF. CDR3 in DNA: TGTGCCAGCAGTTTACCAGGGTCGCGCAATCAGCCCCAGCATTTT.

The J gene is TRBJ1-6, the V gene TRBV27; TRBD1 might be the D (5 bases). From germline, CDR1 is MNHEY and CDR2 SMNVEV (reference sequence). Trimming pared 1 base from V and 7 bases from J, leaving 11 bases between. CDR3 size: 15 residues. Here the CDR3 reads CASSLFRVSNSPLHF. CDR3 nucleotide sequence: TGTGCCAGCAGTTTATTCAGGGTTTCAAATTCACCCCTCCACTTT.

In nucleotides, the CDR3 is TGCGCCAGCAGCTCCACCTTAGCGGGGGCCTACGAGCAGTACTTC. It translates to CASSSTLAGAYEQYF. V is TRBV5-1 and J is TRBJ2-7; 9 bases are a match to TRBD2. Per germline, CDR1 SGHRS and CDR2 YFSETQ. CDR3 size: 15 residues. With V trimmed by 3 bases and J by 2 bases, 6 bases remained unmatched.

The chain uses TRBV3-1 (or the pseudogene TRBV3-2) and TRBJ1-1; possibly TRBD1 for D (5 bases). This CDR3 spans 13 amino acids. Germline CDR1 and CDR2: LGHDT and YNNKEL (reference sequence). The V end was cut by 4 bases, the J end by 8 bases, with 14 bases between. The CDR3 loop reads CASSPGGEREAFF. The CDR3 DNA sequence: TGTGCCAGCAGCCCAGGAGGGGAGAGAGAAGCTTTCTTT.

The CDR3 region is CASTPGGRASEQFF. The CDR3 region has the DNA TGTGCCAGTACCCCTGGAGGGAGGGCCAGCGAGCAGTTCTTC. The gene calls are TRBV19 and TRBJ2-1; 7 bases are a match to TRBD2. The length of the CDR3 is 14 residues. V lost 7 bases and J lost 10; bases outside the gene matches: 13. The germline V gene encodes CDR1 LNHDA and CDR2 SQIVND (reference sequence).

This chain joins TRBV18 and TRBJ2-1; 7 nucleotides line up with TRBD2. Germline CDR1 reads KGHSH; CDR2 reads LQKENI. The CDR3 contains 15 residues. The trim removed 6 bases at V and 3 bases at J, leaving 8 bases unmatched. CDR3 protein: CASSYSGAGYNEQFF. For the CDR3, the DNA is TGTGCCAGCTCCTACAGCGGGGCCGGCTACAATGAGCAGTTCTTC.

The V and J genes are TRBV9 and TRBJ2-3, with D hard to call. Trimming took 6 bases from V and 0 from J, leaving 11 bases between them. The CDR3 covers 14 residues. Germline CDR1 reads SGDLS; CDR2 reads YYNGEE. In DNA form, the CDR3 reads TGTGCCAGCACCCCCTATGGTAGCACAGATACGCAGTATTTT. Amino acids: CASTPYGSTDTQYF.

The V and J genes are TRBV19 and TRBJ2-1; tentatively, D is TRBD2 (6 bases). V was trimmed by 3 bases and J by 1 base, leaving 19 bases between them. This CDR3 has 18 amino acids. Germline CDR1 and CDR2: LNHDA and SQIVND (reference sequence). The CDR3 coding sequence is TGTGCCAGTAGTATCCGGGGGTCGGCGATTACATCCTACAATGAGCAGTTCTTC. Protein: CASSIRGSAITSYNEQFF.

The chain uses TRBV2 and TRBJ1-1; TRBD1 matches 11 bases. From germline, CDR1 is SNHLY and CDR2 FYNNEI. This CDR3 region has 14 residues. Trimming removed 7 bases from V and 7 bases from J; junction bases left unmatched: 8. The DNA for the CDR3 is TGTGCCAGCAAAAGTCCGGGACAGGGGGGTGAAGCTTTCTTT. It specifies CASKSPGQGGEAFF.

The chain combines TRBV27 with TRBJ2-7, with D maybe TRBD1 (6 bases). In germline, CDR1 is MNHEY, CDR2 SMNVEV (reference sequence). This CDR3 spans 13 amino acids. V shed 6 bases and J shed 2 bases, with 11 bases lying between them. CDR3 residues: CASSQTGPYEQYF. For the CDR3, the DNA is TGTGCCAGCAGCCAGACAGGTCCCTACGAGCAGTACTTC.

On this clone: The junction and the germline gene differ at one end; a read error may be behind it. The chain is built from TRBV29-1 and TRBJ2-3; unclear D gene. The CDR3 spans 11 residues. The germline CDR1 and CDR2 sequences are SQVTM and ANQGSEA. DNA of the CDR3: TGCAGCGATGAACGGGTAGATACGCAGTATTTT. It encodes CSDERVDTQYF.

The chain carries TRBV10-2 and TRBJ2-1; 8 nucleotides agree with TRBD2. This CDR3 contains 14 residues. V trimming: 10 bases; J trimming: 6 bases; junction bases outside the gene matches: 11. The germline V gene has CDR1 WSHSY and CDR2 SAAADI. CDR3 DNA: TGCGCCATCGCATCCGGGGGGGCTGTCAATGAGCAGTTCTTC. It encodes CAIASGGAVNEQFF.

The chain carries TRBV11-3 and TRBJ1-1; the match to TRBD1 covers 10 bases. This CDR3 is 13 amino acids long. In germline, CDR1 is SGHNT, CDR2 YENEEA. V shed 5 bases, J shed 6 bases, and the junction held 3 bases outside the gene matches. The CDR3 reads CASSLGQGAEAFF. The CDR3 nucleotides are TGTGCCAGCAGCCTTGGACAGGGGGCTGAAGCTTTCTTT. The complete variable domain, with remaining parts taken from reference TRBV11-3 and TRBJ1-1, reads EAGVVQSPRYKIIEKKQPVAFWCNPISGHNTLYWYLQNLGQGPELLIRYENEEAVDDSQLPKDRFSAERLKGVDSTLKIQPAELGDSAVYLCASSLGQGAEAFFGQGTRLTVV.

The chain couples TRBV7-2 to TRBJ1-6; weak D call: TRBD1 (5 bases). The germline V and J ends were trimmed by 5 bases and 8 bases, with 16 bases remaining between them. CDR3 size: 15 residues. In germline, CDR1 is SGHTA, CDR2 FQGNSA. CDR3 sequence: CASSRSGGDYSPLHF. The CDR3, as DNA: TGTGCCAGCAGCCGGAGCGGGGGGGATTATTCACCCCTCCACTTT.

The chain couples TRBV6-1 to TRBJ1-2, with D perhaps TRBD1 (5 bases). CDR1 is MNHNS and CDR2 is SASEGT in the germline V gene. This CDR3 spans 15 amino acids. V dropped 0 bases and J dropped 0 bases, with 8 bases sitting between them. The CDR3 bases are TGTGCCAGCAGTGAAGCGGGGCAACCTAACTATGGCTACACCTTC. Translating gives CASSEAGQPNYGYTF.

This clone was observed once. This chain connects TRBV6-5 to TRBJ1-2; D perhaps matches TRBD1 (6 bases). In germline, CDR1 is MNHEY, CDR2 SVGAGI. CDR3 size: 15 residues. Deletions cut 5 bases from V and 4 bases from J, with 17 bases between. The CDR3: CASSITGGGGYGYTF. Written as DNA, the CDR3 is TGTGCCAGCAGTATTACGGGGGGCGGCGGCTATGGCTACACCTTC.

V usage is TRBV11-2 and J usage is TRBJ2-5; TRBD2 matches 7 bases. Germline V CDR1 and CDR2: SGHAT, FQNNGV. The CDR3 runs 13 residues. V was pared by 2 bases and J by 7 bases, with 4 bases of the junction left unmatched. For the CDR3, the DNA is TGTGCCAGCAGCTTATATGGGAGGGGGACCCAGTACTTC. This encodes CASSLYGRGTQYF.

The CDR3 bases are TGCGCCAGCAGCCAAGTAGGGGGTTACGAGCAGTACTTC. Translation gives CASSQVGGYEQYF. The V and J genes are TRBV4-1 and TRBJ2-7; maybe TRBD1 (6 bases). The V gene lost 1 base and the J gene lost 4 bases, with 8 bases spanning the gap. The CDR3 spans 13 residues. The germline CDR1 and CDR2 sequences are MGHRA and YSYEKL.